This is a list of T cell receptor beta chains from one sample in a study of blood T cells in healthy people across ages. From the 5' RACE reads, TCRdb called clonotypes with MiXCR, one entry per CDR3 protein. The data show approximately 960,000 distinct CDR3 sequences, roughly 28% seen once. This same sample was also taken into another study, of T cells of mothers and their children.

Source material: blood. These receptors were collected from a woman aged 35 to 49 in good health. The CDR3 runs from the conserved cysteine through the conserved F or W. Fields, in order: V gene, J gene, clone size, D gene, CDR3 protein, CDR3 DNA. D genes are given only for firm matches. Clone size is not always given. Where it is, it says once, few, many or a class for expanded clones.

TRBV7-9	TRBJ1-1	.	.	CASSLITDPFGAFF	TGTGCCAGCAGCTTAATAACGGACCCCTTTGGAGCTTTCTTT
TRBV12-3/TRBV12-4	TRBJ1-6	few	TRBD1	CASSSDRATPLHF	TGTGCCAGCAGTTCTGACAGGGCGACGCCCCTCCACTTT
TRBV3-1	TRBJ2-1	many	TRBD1	CASSQQGVYNEQFF	TGTGCCAGCAGCCAACAGGGGGTTTACAATGAGCAGTTCTTC
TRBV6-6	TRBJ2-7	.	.	CASSYSGRYGEQYF	TGTGCCAGCAGTTACTCAGGGAGGTATGGCGAGCAGTACTTC
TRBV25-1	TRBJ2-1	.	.	CASSGARVKDNEQFF	TGTGCCAGCAGTGGGGCCAGGGTAAAGGACAATGAGCAGTTCTTC
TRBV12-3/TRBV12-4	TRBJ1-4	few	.	CASSSDLKGEKLFF	TGTGCCAGCAGCTCAGACCTTAAAGGAGAAAAACTGTTTTTT
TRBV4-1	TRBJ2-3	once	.	CASSPGFPQGSTDTQYF	TGCGCCAGCAGCCCGGGCTTCCCCCAGGGGAGCACAGATACGCAGTATTTT
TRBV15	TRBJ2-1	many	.	CATSQPSRNNEQFF	TGTGCCACCAGCCAACCCTCGCGAAACAATGAGCAGTTCTTC
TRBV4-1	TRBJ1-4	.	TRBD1	CASSQATGATNEKLFF	TGCGCCAGCAGCCAAGCAACAGGGGCAACTAATGAAAAACTGTTTTTT
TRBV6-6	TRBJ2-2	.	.	CASSPDAWGLNTGELFF	TGTGCCAGCAGCCCTGACGCTTGGGGGTTGAACACCGGGGAGCTGTTTTTT
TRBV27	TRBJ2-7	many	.	CASSPTRQYYGQYF	TGTGCCAGCAGTCCAACCCGGCAGTACTACGGGCAGTACTTC
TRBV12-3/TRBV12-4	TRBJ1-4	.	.	CASSFPRGPNEKLFF	TGTGCCAGCAGTTTCCCAAGAGGGCCAAATGAAAAACTGTTTTTT
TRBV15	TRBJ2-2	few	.	CATSEDPNTGELFF	TGTGCCACCAGCGAGGATCCTAACACCGGGGAGCTGTTTTTT
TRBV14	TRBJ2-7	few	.	CASSQNTYEQYF	TGTGCCAGCAGCCAAAACACCTACGAGCAGTACTTC
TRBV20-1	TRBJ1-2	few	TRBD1	CSGQGPYGYTF	TGCAGCGGACAGGGACCCTATGGCTACACCTTC
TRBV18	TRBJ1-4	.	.	CASSLRGGRWHMNATNEKLFF	TGTGCCAGCTCACTCCGGGGGGGGCGTTGGCACATGAACGCAACTAATGAAAAACTGTTTTTT
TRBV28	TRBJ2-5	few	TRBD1	CASSPPETGSETQYF	TGTGCCAGCAGCCCTCCGGAGACAGGGTCAGAGACCCAGTACTTC
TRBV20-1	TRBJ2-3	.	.	CSARRGIGTDTQYF	TGCAGTGCTAGGAGGGGCATCGGCACAGATACGCAGTATTTT
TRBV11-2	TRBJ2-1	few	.	CASSLISGSNEQFF	TGTGCCAGCAGCTTAATCTCGGGGAGCAATGAGCAGTTCTTC
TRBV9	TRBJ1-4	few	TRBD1	CASSVSTGYTNEKLFF	TGTGCCAGCAGCGTATCGACAGGGTACACTAATGAAAAACTGTTTTTT
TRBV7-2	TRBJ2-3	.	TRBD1	CASSRAQGHRDTQYF	TGTGCCAGCAGCCGTGCACAGGGGCATAGAGATACGCAGTATTTT
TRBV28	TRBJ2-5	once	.	CVSSLTAQETQYF	TGTGTCAGCAGTTTGACAGCACAAGAGACCCAGTACTTC
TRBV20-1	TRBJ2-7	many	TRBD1	CSAYARQGAREQYF	TGCAGTGCCTACGCCCGACAGGGGGCACGGGAGCAGTACTTC
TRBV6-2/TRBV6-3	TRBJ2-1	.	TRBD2	CASSSNPSSGGHYNEQFF	TGTGCCAGCAGTTCCAATCCATCTAGCGGAGGGCACTACAATGAGCAGTTCTTC
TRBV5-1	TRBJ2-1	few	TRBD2	CASKSAGGNEQFF	TGCGCCAGCAAATCAGCGGGGGGCAATGAGCAGTTCTTC
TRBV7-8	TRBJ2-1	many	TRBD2	CASSSRPRAGGGEQFF	TGTGCCAGCAGCTCTAGGCCCAGAGCGGGGGGAGGTGAGCAGTTCTTC
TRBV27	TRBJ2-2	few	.	CASKWATNTGELFF	TGTGCCAGCAAATGGGCAACGAACACCGGGGAGCTGTTTTTT
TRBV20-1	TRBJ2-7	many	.	CSARAGFSYEQYF	TGCAGTGCTAGGGCGGGGTTCTCCTACGAGCAGTACTTC
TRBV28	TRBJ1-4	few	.	CASSFDATNEKLFF	TGTGCCAGCAGTTTCGATGCAACTAATGAAAAACTGTTTTTT
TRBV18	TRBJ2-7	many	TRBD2	CASSPRTSGGFSYEQYF	TGTGCCAGCTCACCACGGACTAGCGGGGGATTCTCCTACGAGCAGTACTTC
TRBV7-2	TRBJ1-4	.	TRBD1	CASTWGTANEKLFF	TGTGCCAGCACCTGGGGGACAGCAAATGAAAAACTGTTTTTT
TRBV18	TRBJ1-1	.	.	CASSPRADTEAFF	TGTGCCAGCTCACCACGGGCAGACACTGAAGCTTTCTTT
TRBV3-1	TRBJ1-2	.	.	CASGQDLNYGYTF	TGTGCCAGCGGCCAAGATCTTAACTATGGCTACACCTTC
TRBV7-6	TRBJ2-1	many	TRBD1	CASSRQGGNNEQFF	TGTGCCAGCAGCAGACAGGGGGGAAACAATGAGCAGTTCTTC
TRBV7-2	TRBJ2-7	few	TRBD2	CASSLEAGGLSEQYF	TGTGCCAGCAGCTTAGAGGCGGGGGGGCTAAGCGAGCAGTACTTC
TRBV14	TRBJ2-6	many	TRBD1	CASSLTGYFSGANVLTF	TGTGCCAGCAGCCTGACAGGGTATTTCTCTGGGGCCAACGTCCTGACTTTC
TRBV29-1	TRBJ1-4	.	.	CSVEILVGEKLFF	TGCAGCGTTGAAATCCTTGTGGGTGAAAAACTGTTTTTT
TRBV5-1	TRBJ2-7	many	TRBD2	CASSLVGGAEEQYF	TGCGCCAGCAGCTTGGTGGGAGGGGCAGAAGAGCAGTACTTC
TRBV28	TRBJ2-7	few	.	CASSLLGAGGLEQYF	TGTGCCAGCAGTTTATTAGGGGCAGGCGGACTCGAGCAGTACTTC
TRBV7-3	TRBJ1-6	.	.	CASSLTRRGNSPLHF	TGTGCCAGCAGCTTAACGAGGCGAGGAAATTCACCCCTCCACTTT
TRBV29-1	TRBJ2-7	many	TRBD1	CSVGAGGFDEQYF	TGCAGCGTTGGTGCAGGGGGCTTCGACGAGCAGTACTTC
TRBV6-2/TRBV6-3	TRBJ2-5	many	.	CASTPYSAEETQYF	TGTGCCAGCACCCCCTACTCCGCTGAAGAGACCCAGTACTTC
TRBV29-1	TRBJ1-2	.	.	CSVESGTDGYTF	TGCAGCGTTGAATCGGGCACTGATGGCTACACCTTC
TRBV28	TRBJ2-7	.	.	CASSLRHEQYF	TGTGCCAGCAGTTTACGACACGAGCAGTACTTC
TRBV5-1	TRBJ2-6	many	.	CASSLTVSGANVLTF	TGTGCCAGCAGCTTAACGGTATCTGGGGCCAACGTCCTGACTTTC
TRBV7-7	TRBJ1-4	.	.	CASSFGPGEKLFF	.
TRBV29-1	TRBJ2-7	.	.	CSVELGGEQYF	TGCAGCGTTGAATTAGGCGGCGAGCAGTACTTC
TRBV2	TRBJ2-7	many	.	CASTRQDSYEQYF	TGTGCCAGCACCCGCCAGGACTCCTACGAGCAGTACTTC
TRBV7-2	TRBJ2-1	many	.	CASSFSWGGDEQFF	TGTGCCAGCAGCTTTAGCTGGGGGGGCGATGAGCAGTTCTTC
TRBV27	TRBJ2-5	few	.	CASQWGLTQETQYF	TGTGCCAGCCAGTGGGGTCTAACTCAAGAGACCCAGTACTTC
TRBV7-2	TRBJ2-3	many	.	CASSRAGTAGGGRTDTQYF	TGTGCCAGCAGCCGAGCCGGGACCGCGGGCGGCGGCCGCACAGATACGCAGTATTTT
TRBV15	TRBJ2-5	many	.	CATSSGLTPIETQYF	TGTGCCACCAGCAGCGGACTTACCCCGATAGAGACCCAGTACTTC
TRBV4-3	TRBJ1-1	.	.	CASTSEAGTEAFF	TGCGCCAGCACCTCGGAGGCAGGGACTGAAGCTTTCTTT
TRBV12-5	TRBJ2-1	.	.	CASGLVPYERSDNYNEQFF	TGTGCTAGTGGTTTGGTACCCTACGAGAGATCAGACAACTACAATGAGCAGTTCTTC
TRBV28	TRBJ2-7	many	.	CASSQDAVSYEQYF	TGTGCCAGCAGTCAGGACGCCGTCTCCTACGAGCAGTACTTC
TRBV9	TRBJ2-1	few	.	CASSVGSGIGSYNERFF	.
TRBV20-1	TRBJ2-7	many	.	CSARDLGSSSYEQYF	TGCAGTGCTAGAGATCTAGGTTCTAGCTCCTACGAGCAGTACTTC
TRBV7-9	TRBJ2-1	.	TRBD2	CASSQGVGLAVYNEQFF	TGTGCCAGCAGCCAAGGGGTTGGACTAGCGGTCTACAATGAGCAGTTCTTC
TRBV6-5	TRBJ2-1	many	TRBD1	CASSNRGNEQFF	TGTGCCAGCTCCAACAGGGGTAATGAGCAGTTCTTC